Shown below are 27 T cell receptor beta chains from a single sample sequenced in a study of beta chain features in type 1 diabetes. The isolated RNA, all of it, was reverse transcribed, so expressed TCRB transcripts were what got sequenced. The assay was immunoSEQ multiplex PCR, and TCRdb's table has in-frame clones only and misses some. The table lists 200,000 to 250,000 clones, more than 11% of them singletons. Study outcomes and limitations: Patients with Type 1 diabetes showed moderately but significantly shorter TCRB CDR3s in all four CD4+ subsets.

For these receptors, no antigen is known. The sample was naive CD4+ T cells from blood. The receptors come from a man under 40 with type 1 diabetes.

This clone was seen more than once but under ten times. The rearrangement uses TRBV7-9 and TRBJ1-2; D ambiguous. Germline loops: CDR1 SEHNR, CDR2 FQNEAQ (reference sequence). CDR3 length: 14 amino acids. V dropped 1 base and J dropped 7 bases, with 13 bases sitting between them. This chain's CDR3 is CASSLENLGPGYTF. DNA of the CDR3: TGTGCCAGCAGCTTAGAGAATCTAGGTCCTGGCTACACCTTC.

This clone has just a few counts. The V and J genes are TRBV27 and TRBJ2-7; 14 bases match TRBD2. V trimming: 4 bases; J trimming: 9 bases; junction bases outside the gene matches: 5. This CDR3 has 14 residues. CDR1 is MNHEY and CDR2 is SMNVEV in the germline V gene (reference sequence). The CDR3: CASSSGLAGGRQYF. The DNA for the CDR3 is TGTGCCAGCAGTTCCGGACTAGCGGGAGGTAGGCAGTACTTC.

The V gene is TRBV19, the J gene TRBJ1-5; 7 bases map to TRBD1. CDR1 is LNHDA and CDR2 is SQIVND in the germline V gene (reference sequence). This CDR3 region has 16 residues. The trim removed 2 bases at V and 2 bases at J, leaving 6 bases unmatched. The CDR3 DNA reads as TGTGCCAGTAGTATAAAGGGGGCGAGTGGCAATCAGCCCCAGCATTTT. Translation: CASSIKGASGNQPQHF.

V gene TRBV5-4 combines with J gene TRBJ2-5, with TRBD1 matching over 7 bases. Germline V gene lookup returns CDR1 SGHNT and CDR2 YYREEE (reference sequence). The CDR3 is 14 residues long. The V and J ends lost 4 bases and 1 base, in that order; junction bases with no gene match: 4. CDR3 sequence: CASSIQGSQETQYF. The CDR3, as DNA: TGTGCCAGCAGCATACAGGGGAGCCAAGAGACCCAGTACTTC. Full variable domain (outside the CDR3, taken from reference TRBV5-4 and TRBJ2-5): ETGVTQSPTHLIKTRGQQVTLRCSSQSGHNTVSWYQQALGQGPQFIFQYYREEENGRGNFPPRFSGLQFPNYSSELNVNALELDDSALYLCASSIQGSQETQYFGPGTRLLVL.

This clone was seen a few times. The chain has TRBV6-1 and TRBJ2-5; no clear D. CDR1 and CDR2 from the germline V gene are MNHNS and SASEGT. Trimming pared 2 bases from V and 6 bases from J, leaving 7 bases between. The CDR3 is made up of 12 amino acids. CDR3 DNA: TGTGCCAGCAGTGAATGGCTCCAGACCCAGTACTTC. Translating gives CASSEWLQTQYF.

V and J are TRBV27 and TRBJ1-1, with no clear D. Germline-derived CDR1 and CDR2 are MNHEY and SMNVEV (reference sequence). Trimming cost V 4 bases and J 5 bases, with 14 bases left between them. This CDR3 has 14 residues. The CDR3 sequence is CASSWRSTVTEAFF. The CDR3 DNA is TGTGCCAGCAGTTGGAGGTCGACGGTAACTGAAGCTTTCTTT.

The chain is built from TRBV7-9 and TRBJ2-7; a weak D match, TRBD2 (5 bases). From germline, CDR1 is SEHNR and CDR2 FQNEAQ (reference sequence). The CDR3 contains 13 residues. The V and J ends lost 3 bases and 0 bases respectively, with 6 bases between them. CDR3 residues: CASSFGDSYEQYF. CDR3 DNA sequence: TGTGCCAGCAGCTTCGGGGACTCCTACGAGCAGTACTTC. The entire variable domain, with the rest obtained from reference TRBV7-9 and TRBJ2-7, is as follows: DTGVSQNPRHKITKRGQNVTFRCDPISEHNRLYWYRQTLGQGPEFLTYFQNEAQLEKSRLLSDRFSAERPKGSFSTLEIQRTEQGDSAMYLCASSFGDSYEQYFGPGTRLTVT.

In its sample, this clone was seen a few times. This chain connects TRBV30 to TRBJ1-1, with D hard to call. The CDR3 covers 14 residues. V lost 3 bases and J lost 0, with 11 bases in between. CDR1 and CDR2 from the germline V gene are GTSNPN and SVGIG (reference sequence). The CDR3 coding sequence is TGTGCCTGGAGGATCACAACAATGAACACTGAAGCTTTCTTT. Its protein product is CAWRITTMNTEAFF.

Concerning this clone itself: At the DNA level, this CDR3 is encoded by other sequences in the same sample as well. The genes are TRBV4-1 and TRBJ2-7; D is uncertain. Germline lookup yields CDR1 MGHRA and CDR2 YSYEKL. V was cut by 1 base and J by 2 bases, with 6 bases left in between. The CDR3 is 13 amino acids. CDR3 sequence: CASSQGLAYEQYF. CDR3 sequence (DNA): TGCGCCAGCAGCCAAGGTTTAGCCTACGAGCAGTACTTC.

Only a few counts were recorded for this clone. V and J are TRBV7-9 and TRBJ2-5, with D hard to call. Germline V gene data show CDR1 as SEHNR and CDR2 as FQNEAQ (reference sequence). The CDR3 spans 13 residues. V was cut by 1 base and J by 1 base, with 4 bases left in between. The CDR3 region is CASSLVSQETQYF. The CDR3 coding sequence is TGTGCCAGCAGCTTAGTCAGCCAAGAGACCCAGTACTTC. The full variable domain, rest sourced from reference TRBV7-9 and TRBJ2-5, is DTGVSQNPRHKITKRGQNVTFRCDPISEHNRLYWYRQTLGQGPEFLTYFQNEAQLEKSRLLSDRFSAERPKGSFSTLEIQRTEQGDSAMYLCASSLVSQETQYFGPGTRLLVL.

The chain joins TRBV4-1 to TRBJ1-2, with D possibly being TRBD1 (5 bases). V was cut by 0 bases and J by 5 bases, with 7 bases left in between. Germline-derived CDR1 and CDR2 are MGHRA and YSYEKL. The CDR3 extends over 13 amino acids. The DNA for the CDR3 is TGCGCCAGCAGCCAAGATGGGGGGTATGGCTACACCTTC. Protein product: CASSQDGGYGYTF.

This clone has just a few counts. As DNA, the CDR3 is TGTGCCAGCAGCGTGGGACTCCAAGAGACCCAGTACTTC. Its protein is CASSVGLQETQYF. The rearrangement uses TRBV9 and TRBJ2-5; tentative D call: TRBD2 (6 bases). CDR1 is SGDLS and CDR2 is YYNGEE in the germline V gene. The CDR3 has 13 amino acids. V lost 2 bases and J 1 base, leaving 6 bases between the germline ends. Combining the CDR3 with reference TRBV9 and TRBJ2-5 gives the whole variable domain DSGVTQTPKHLITATGQRVTLRCSPRSGDLSVYWYQQSLDQGLQFLIQYYNGEERAKGNILERFSAQQFPDLHSELNLSSLELGDSALYFCASSVGLQETQYFGPGTRLLVL.

The rearrangement uses TRBV6-5 and TRBJ2-2; the match to TRBD1 covers 8 bases. CDR3 size: 15 residues. V lost 6 bases, J lost 1 base, and 4 bases stayed unmatched. Germline-derived CDR1 and CDR2 are MNHEY and SVGAGI. The CDR3 region has the DNA TGTGCCAGCAGCTCCGGACAGGGGAACACCGGGGAGCTGTTTTTT. As protein: CASSSGQGNTGELFF.

The chain couples TRBV6-1 to TRBJ2-6; no definite D call. Trimming left V 6 bases short and J 1 base short, with 4 bases between. The germline V gene has CDR1 MNHNS and CDR2 SASEGT. The CDR3 is made up of 13 amino acids. Written as DNA, the CDR3 is TGTGCCAGCAGCCGTTCTGGGGCCAACGTCCTGACTTTC. This gives the protein CASSRSGANVLTF.

This clone has more than one count but fewer than ten. The chain combines TRBV6-6 with TRBJ2-7; perhaps TRBD2 as D (6 bases). In germline, CDR1 is MNHNY, CDR2 SVGAGI (reference sequence). This CDR3 spans 15 amino acids. Trimming pared 0 bases from V and 2 bases from J, leaving 11 bases between. Here the CDR3 reads CASSYSTGATYEQYF. In nucleotides, the CDR3 is TGTGCCAGCAGTTACTCCACGGGAGCCACCTACGAGCAGTACTTC.

The table lists this clone with a few counts. J is TRBJ2-3 and V is TRBV19; tentatively, D is TRBD1 (5 bases). The V and J ends lost 3 bases and 1 base respectively, with 14 bases between them. CDR3 length equals 16 residues. The germline V gene has CDR1 LNHDA and CDR2 SQIVND (reference sequence). CDR3 nucleotides: TGTGCCAGTAGTATTTTACAGGCAACAGGCACAGATACGCAGTATTTT. It translates to CASSILQATGTDTQYF.

There are a few counts of this clone. V gene TRBV5-1 combines with J gene TRBJ2-3; 7 nucleotides line up with TRBD2. This CDR3 spans 15 amino acids. Trimming at V came to 0 bases and at J to 4 bases, leaving 5 bases not matched to a gene. Germline V gene lookup returns CDR1 SGHRS and CDR2 YFSETQ. DNA for the CDR3: TGCGCCAGCAGCTTGGAACGGCGGGAGTCAGATACGCAGTATTTT. It is translated as CASSLERRESDTQYF.

This clone has a handful of counts. The V gene is TRBV6-6, the J gene TRBJ2-5; the match to TRBD1 covers 7 bases. Germline trimming cut 6 bases from V and 2 bases from J; bases unmatched to any gene: 6. CDR1 is MNHNY, CDR2 SVGAGI, per germline (reference sequence). There are 14 residues in the CDR3. CDR3 loop: CASRIGTAQETQYF. The CDR3 coding sequence is TGTGCCAGCAGGATCGGGACAGCTCAAGAGACCCAGTACTTC.

This clone was observed a handful of times. This chain joins TRBV2 and TRBJ1-2; maybe TRBD1 (5 bases). V lost 5 bases to trimming and J lost 2 bases, with 12 bases between them. This CDR3 region has 14 residues. Per germline, CDR1 SNHLY and CDR2 FYNNEI. The CDR3 DNA follows: TGTGCCAGCAGTCCCGGGACTGACAACTATGGCTACACCTTC. Amino acids: CASSPGTDNYGYTF.

This clone was observed a few times. The chain is built from TRBV29-1 and TRBJ1-2; D unclear. The CDR3 spans 14 residues. Germline V lookup: CDR1 SQVTM, CDR2 ANQGSEA. V was cut by 4 bases and J by 0 bases, with 12 bases left in between. The CDR3 spells CSVVIRSSNYGYTF. The CDR3 DNA sequence: TGCAGCGTTGTTATTCGTTCCTCTAACTATGGCTACACCTTC.

The rearrangement joins TRBV18 to TRBJ1-1, with 8 nucleotides matching TRBD1. J was trimmed by 3 bases and V by 4 bases; bases with no gene match: 4. The CDR3 has 14 amino acids. The germline CDR1 and CDR2 sequences are KGHSH and LQKENI. The CDR3: CASSQQGGDTEAFF. The CDR3 DNA reads as TGTGCCAGCTCACAACAGGGGGGAGACACTGAAGCTTTCTTT.

J is TRBJ2-4 and V is TRBV5-1; D possibly corresponds to TRBD2 (6 bases). From germline, CDR1 is SGHRS and CDR2 YFSETQ. V gave up 4 bases and J gave up 6 bases, with 11 bases separating them. The CDR3 covers 13 residues. In DNA form, the CDR3 reads TGCGCCAGCAGCCCAGGGACTTTAAACATTCAGTACTTC. Amino acids: CASSPGTLNIQYF.

The chain recombines TRBV18 with TRBJ2-3, with D hard to call. This CDR3 has 13 residues. The V and J ends lost 0 bases and 4 bases respectively, with 5 bases between them. Germline V CDR1 and CDR2: KGHSH, LQKENI. The CDR3 sequence is CASSPPSSDTQYF. The CDR3 nucleotides read TGTGCCAGCTCACCACCATCCTCAGATACGCAGTATTTT.

V gene TRBV6-1 combines with J gene TRBJ2-7, with TRBD2 matching over 7 bases. Germline trimming cut 8 bases from V and 7 bases from J; bases unmatched to any gene: 11. Germline V gives CDR1 MNHNS, CDR2 SASEGT. This CDR3 contains 13 residues. In DNA form, the CDR3 reads TGTGCCAGCCGGGCTAGCGGCCTGGGGGAGCAGTACTTC. Translating gives CASRASGLGEQYF.

This clone is a singleton in its sample. The rearrangement joins TRBV9 to TRBJ2-2, with 10 bases identical to TRBD2. The CDR3 covers 17 residues. With 3 bases clipped from V and 2 bases from J, the junction kept 7 bases outside the gene matches. CDR1 is SGDLS and CDR2 is YYNGEE in the germline V gene. Written as DNA, the CDR3 is TGTGCCAGCAGCGGCTCCGGGACTAGCGAAAACACCGGGGAGCTGTTTTTT. It encodes CASSGSGTSENTGELFF. The entire variable domain, with the rest obtained from reference TRBV9 and TRBJ2-2, is as follows: DSGVTQTPKHLITATGQRVTLRCSPRSGDLSVYWYQQSLDQGLQFLIQYYNGEERAKGNILERFSAQQFPDLHSELNLSSLELGDSALYFCASSGSGTSENTGELFFGEGSRLTVL.

V and J are TRBV6-1 and TRBJ2-5, with a tentative D call TRBD1 (5 bases). The CDR3 totals 14 residues. Germline V gene data show CDR1 as MNHNS and CDR2 as SASEGT. V lost 4 bases to trimming and J lost 1 base, with 10 bases between them. This CDR3 reads CASSGRQTQETQYF. The CDR3 coding sequence is TGTGCCAGCAGTGGCAGACAGACCCAAGAGACCCAGTACTTC.

The chain uses TRBV7-9 and TRBJ1-1; D is uncertain. Germline V CDR1 and CDR2: SEHNR, FQNEAQ (reference sequence). The CDR3 spans 15 residues. The ends were cut back, 2 bases at V and 3 bases at J, with 13 bases in the middle. The CDR3, as DNA: TGTGCCAGCAGCTTACTCGCAGAGAGGGACACTGAAGCTTTCTTT. Translating gives CASSLLAERDTEAFF.